This TCR beta chain appears in the sequencing data of a study of long-term antiretroviral therapy in people with HIV. Sequencing relied on immunoSEQ assay v3.0, run at survey level. The table came from immunoSEQ multiplex PCR; TCRdb's copy has only in-frame clones and leaves some out. The sample includes about 30,000 clones, approximately 81% of them seen just once. Germline V CDR1 and CDR2: LGHNA, YNFKEQ. This CDR3 spans 15 amino acids. V lost 0 bases and J 3 bases, leaving 11 bases between the germline ends. The chain joins TRBV4-2 to TRBJ2-5; D may be TRBD1 (5 bases). The sample consisted of unsorted PBMCs, taken just under 2.9 years before starting antiretroviral therapy. This TCR derives from a woman in her 30s with HIV. The CDR3 DNA reads TGTGCCAGCAGCCAAGATTTAGTCAGGGAAGAGACCCAGTACTTC. It yields the protein CASSQDLVREETQYF.